Presented here are 21 T cell receptor beta chains from one specimen sequenced in a study of beta chain features in type 1 diabetes. Study outcomes and limitations: All four CD4+ subsets from Type 1 diabetes patients carried moderately but significantly shorter TCRB CDR3s.

Antigens for these TCRs are unknown. The isolated RNA, all of it, was reverse transcribed, so expressed TCRB transcripts were what got sequenced. Using immunoSEQ multiplex PCR, the repertoire was profiled, and TCRdb retains in-frame clones only, with some absent. The data contain 250,000 to 300,000 clones, less than 30% of them singletons. Source material: naive CD4+ T cells from blood. These receptors all stem from a woman aged 30 to 39 with type 1 diabetes.

The rearrangement links TRBV7-9 to TRBJ2-1, with D possibly being TRBD2 (5 bases). Germline V gene sequence: CDR1 SEHNR, CDR2 FQNEAQ (reference sequence). The CDR3 extends over 16 amino acids. The ends were cut back, 5 bases at V and 2 bases at J, with 16 bases in the middle. CDR3 sequence reads: CASSPGRTRAYNEQFF. The CDR3, as DNA: TGTGCCAGCAGCCCCGGACGGACTCGGGCCTACAATGAGCAGTTCTTC. Together with reference TRBV7-9 and TRBJ2-1, the CDR3 gives the full variable domain: DTGVSQNPRHKITKRGQNVTFRCDPISEHNRLYWYRQTLGQGPEFLTYFQNEAQLEKSRLLSDRFSAERPKGSFSTLEIQRTEQGDSAMYLCASSPGRTRAYNEQFFGPGTRLTVL.

This clone was recorded a few times. The chain employs TRBV27 and TRBJ1-2; D is possibly TRBD1 (6 bases). Germline lookup yields CDR1 MNHEY and CDR2 SMNVEV (reference sequence). V was trimmed by 5 bases and J by 8 bases, leaving 15 bases between them. The CDR3 consists of 13 residues. The CDR3: CASSPQGSGGYTF. The CDR3 nucleotides read TGTGCCAGCAGTCCGCAGGGGAGTGGAGGCTACACCTTC.

The chain uses TRBV25-1 and TRBJ2-5, with D maybe TRBD2 (5 bases). The CDR3 has 15 amino acids. Germline V lookup: CDR1 MGHDK, CDR2 SYGVNS. V lost 0 bases, J lost 4 bases, and 12 bases lay in between. For the CDR3, the DNA is TGTGCCAGCAGTGAATATAGGAGCGGTGGAGAGACCCAGTACTTC. Translation: CASSEYRSGGETQYF.

The V and J genes are TRBV19 and TRBJ2-1; the match to TRBD1 covers 10 bases. This CDR3 is built from 15 residues. The germline V gene has CDR1 LNHDA and CDR2 SQIVND (reference sequence). Losses at the gene ends were 4 bases for V and 7 bases for J; bases not matched to a gene: 7. CDR3 in amino acids: CASSKDRGYENEQFF. CDR3 coding DNA: TGTGCCAGTAGTAAGGACAGGGGGTATGAAAATGAGCAGTTCTTC.

This clone was counted between two and nine times. V and J are TRBV7-8 and TRBJ1-1; TRBD1 is a possible D gene (5 bases). V was pared by 5 bases and J by 6 bases, with 13 bases between. Germline CDR1 SGHVS, CDR2 FQNEAQ. This CDR3 region has 13 residues. The CDR3 reads CASSPQGVAEAFF. The CDR3 nucleotides are TGTGCCAGCAGCCCCCAAGGGGTGGCTGAAGCTTTCTTT. Full variable domain (rest looked up from reference TRBV7-8 and TRBJ1-1): GAGVSQSPRYKVAKRGQDVALRCDPISGHVSLFWYQQALGQGPEFLTYFQNEAQLDKSGLPSDRFFAERPEGSVSTLKIQRTQQEDSAVYLCASSPQGVAEAFFGQGTRLTVV.

This clone was seen more than once but under ten times. The CDR3 loop reads CASSPFYEQYF. CDR3 in DNA: TGTGCCAGCAGCCCATTCTACGAGCAGTACTTC. The rearrangement links TRBV7-2 to TRBJ2-7; no clear D. Trimming removed 5 bases from V and 3 bases from J, with 5 bases in between. There are 11 residues in the CDR3. Per the germline V gene, CDR1 is SGHTA and CDR2 is FQGNSA.

This clone was counted once. The chain carries TRBV9 and TRBJ1-4; D not certain. V lost 3 bases to trimming and J lost 0 bases, with 3 bases between them. Germline V gives CDR1 SGDLS, CDR2 YYNGEE. The CDR3 is 13 residues long. As DNA, the CDR3 is TGTGCCAGCAGCGCTACAACTAATGAAAAACTGTTTTTT. Its protein is CASSATTNEKLFF.

This clone was observed a few times. DNA for the CDR3: TGCGCCAGCAGGTCCACTAGCGGTCAAGAGACCCAGTACTTC. It encodes CASRSTSGQETQYF. The V call is TRBV5-1, the J call TRBJ2-5; 8 bases fit TRBD2. Per germline, CDR1 SGHRS and CDR2 YFSETQ. V lost 5 bases and J lost 2; bases outside the gene matches: 5. CDR3 length: 14 amino acids.

The sample holds a few counts of this clone. This sequence joins TRBV5-4 and TRBJ2-5; possible D gene TRBD1, 6 bases. Trimming removed 0 bases at V and 6 bases at J, with 15 bases between. CDR1 is SGHNT, CDR2 YYREEE, per germline (reference sequence). The CDR3 is 15 amino acids. DNA of the CDR3: TGTGCCAGCAGCTTGGAACAGGGAACGATGAAGACCCAGTACTTC. Protein product: CASSLEQGTMKTQYF.

This sequence joins TRBV9 and TRBJ2-3; unclear D gene. This CDR3 has 12 residues. CDR1 and CDR2 from the germline V gene are SGDLS and YYNGEE. The V end lost 1 base, the J end lost 4 bases, and 4 bases lay between the germline ends. The CDR3 sequence is CASSVIADTQYF. The CDR3 DNA sequence: TGTGCCAGCAGCGTAATAGCAGATACGCAGTATTTT.

The chain uses TRBV7-9 and TRBJ2-1, with D possibly being TRBD1 (6 bases). CDR1 is SEHNR and CDR2 is FQNEAQ in the germline V gene (reference sequence). Deletions cut 6 bases from V and 2 bases from J, with 17 bases between. This CDR3 contains 16 residues. The CDR3 spells CASSFVTGFPYNEQFF. The DNA of the CDR3 is TGTGCCAGCAGTTTCGTCACAGGGTTCCCCTACAATGAGCAGTTCTTC.

In its sample, this clone was seen a few times. The chain combines TRBV30 with TRBJ2-7; 8 nucleotides align to TRBD2. V lost 3 bases to trimming and J lost 9 bases; unmatched junction nucleotides: 4. Germline V gene data show CDR1 as GTSNPN and CDR2 as SVGIG (reference sequence). The CDR3 runs 11 residues. The CDR3 sequence is CAWSPSGSQYF. CDR3 nucleotides: TGTGCCTGGAGCCCTAGCGGGTCGCAGTACTTC. The full variable domain, completed using reference TRBV30 and TRBJ2-7, is SQTIHQWPATLVQPVGSPLSLECTVEGTSNPNLYWYRQAAGRGLQLLFYSVGIGQISSEVPQNLSASRPQDRQFILSSKKLLLSDSGFYLCAWSPSGSQYFGPGTRLTVT.

This rearrangement joins TRBV4-1 to TRBJ1-1; unclear D gene. Germline V gene data show CDR1 as MGHRA and CDR2 as YSYEKL. The V end was cut by 7 bases, the J end by 4 bases, with 16 bases between. The CDR3 is 14 amino acids. CDR3 protein: CASKNPASSTEAFF. For the CDR3, the DNA is TGCGCCAGCAAAAATCCCGCGAGTAGCACTGAAGCTTTCTTT.

The chain is built from TRBV29-1 and TRBJ2-3; no clear D. V dropped 3 bases and J dropped 1 base, with 5 bases sitting between them. The CDR3 runs 12 residues. Germline loops: CDR1 SQVTM, CDR2 ANQGSEA. This CDR3 is CSVDTGTDTQYF. CDR3 sequence (DNA): TGCAGCGTTGACACAGGCACAGATACGCAGTATTTT.

The chain combines TRBV27 with TRBJ1-1, with 8 bases matching TRBD1. The ends lost 8 bases at V and 6 bases at J; junction bases unmatched: 17. CDR1 is MNHEY, CDR2 SMNVEV, per germline (reference sequence). CDR3 size: 16 residues. CDR3 nucleotides: TGTGCCAGCCACGGCGGACAGGGTGGGGGGGTTGCTGAAGCTTTCTTT. Translated, it gives CASHGGQGGGVAEAFF.

This clone was observed a handful of times. The chain employs TRBV28 and TRBJ2-1; 7 bases are a match to TRBD1. Losses at the gene ends were 6 bases for V and 8 bases for J; bases not matched to a gene: 13. CDR3 length: 15 amino acids. Germline V gene sequence: CDR1 MDHEN, CDR2 SYDVKM. The CDR3 loop reads CASSPQGQPSDEQFF. For the CDR3, the DNA is TGTGCCAGCAGCCCCCAGGGACAGCCAAGTGATGAGCAGTTCTTC.

This clone has just a few counts. The chain recombines TRBV18 with TRBJ2-1; the match to TRBD2 covers 9 bases. V shed 6 bases, J shed 6 bases, and the junction held 9 bases outside the gene matches. The CDR3 length is 15 residues. Germline CDR1 reads KGHSH; CDR2 reads LQKENI. CDR3: CASSALAGVVNEQFF. As DNA, the CDR3 is TGTGCCAGCTCGGCCTTAGCGGGAGTAGTCAATGAGCAGTTCTTC. Using reference TRBV18 and TRBJ2-1 for the parts outside the CDR3, the full variable domain is NAGVMQNPRHLVRRRGQEARLRCSPMKGHSHVYWYRQLPEEGLKFMVYLQKENIIDESGMPKERFSAEFPKEGPSILRIQQVVRGDSAAYFCASSALAGVVNEQFFGPGTRLTVL.

The V gene is TRBV6-1, the J gene TRBJ1-1; 10 nucleotides line up with TRBD1. This CDR3 is built from 16 residues. With V trimmed by 4 bases and J by 4 bases, 9 bases remained unmatched. The germline CDR1 and CDR2 sequences are MNHNS and SASEGT. This CDR3 reads CASSVRQGASATEAFF. CDR3 nucleotides: TGTGCCAGCAGTGTCCGACAGGGGGCTTCAGCCACTGAAGCTTTCTTT.

V is TRBV9 and J is TRBJ1-2; D might be TRBD1 (6 bases). Trimming took off 3 bases at V and 1 base at J, with 13 bases between the two ends. The germline CDR1 and CDR2 sequences are SGDLS and YYNGEE. The CDR3 is 15 amino acids. DNA of the CDR3: TGTGCCAGCAGCGGACGACAGGCTCTTAACTATGGCTACACCTTC. Its protein is CASSGRQALNYGYTF.

This clone was observed a few times. The rearrangement uses TRBV5-1 and TRBJ1-1; D is possibly TRBD1 (5 bases). The CDR3 covers 13 residues. Germline CDR1 reads SGHRS; CDR2 reads YFSETQ. V lost 2 bases to trimming and J lost 4 bases, with 9 bases between them. CDR3 bases: TGCGCCAGCAGCTTTCAGGGCGCCACTGAAGCTTTCTTT. This translates into CASSFQGATEAFF. Based on the CDR3 plus reference TRBV5-1 and TRBJ1-1, the full variable domain is KAGVTQTPRYLIKTRGQQVTLSCSPISGHRSVSWYQQTPGQGLQFLFEYFSETQRNKGNFPGRFSGRQFSNSRSEMNVSTLELGDSALYLCASSFQGATEAFFGQGTRLTVV.

The chain carries TRBV28 and TRBJ2-7; TRBD1 aligns across 10 bases. This CDR3 is 15 amino acids long. Germline CDR1 and CDR2: MDHEN and SYDVKM. Unmatched junction bases numbered 9, after V lost 4 bases and J lost 6 bases. The CDR3 DNA reads as TGTGCCAGCAGTTCGTCCGGACAGGGGGGATGCGAGCAGTACTTC. Its protein is CASSSSGQGGCEQYF.